This section outlines one TCR beta chain sequence together with its context. Its antigen is not known. The sample belongs to a study of cytomegalovirus exposure and HLA in healthy donors. Points from the study as a whole: In vitro data verified three CMV-associated chains as specific for CMV antigens.

13 Jbeta primers and 60 Vbeta primers were used for the PCR. Assay used: immunoSEQ multiplex PCR; TCRdb lists only in-frame clones, some missing. This sample has about 150,000 clones, with over 70% found just once. Germline CDR1 reads MDHEN; CDR2 reads SYDVKM. V was pared by 3 bases and J by 8 bases, with 22 bases between. The CDR3 extends over 17 amino acids. The clonotype originates from a woman in her 40s in good health and CMV-seronegative. The sequenced sample was PBMCs. This sequence joins TRBV28 and TRBJ1-4, with D maybe TRBD1 (6 bases). CDR3 nucleotides: TGTGCCAGCAGTTTTGGTTATAGTTGGGGGGGCGACGAAAAACTGTTTTTT. Its protein is CASSFGYSWGGDEKLFF.